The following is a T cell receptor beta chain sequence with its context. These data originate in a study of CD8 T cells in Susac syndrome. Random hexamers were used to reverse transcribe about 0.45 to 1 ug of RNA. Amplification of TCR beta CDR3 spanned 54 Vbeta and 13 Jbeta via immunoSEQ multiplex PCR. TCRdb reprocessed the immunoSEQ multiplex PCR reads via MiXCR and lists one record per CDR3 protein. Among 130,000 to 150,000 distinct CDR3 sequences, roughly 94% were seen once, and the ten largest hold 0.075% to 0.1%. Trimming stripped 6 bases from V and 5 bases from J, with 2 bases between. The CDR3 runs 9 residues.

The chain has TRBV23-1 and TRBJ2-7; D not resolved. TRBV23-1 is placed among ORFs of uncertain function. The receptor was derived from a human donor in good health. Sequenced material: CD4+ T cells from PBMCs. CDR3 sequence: CASRDEQYF. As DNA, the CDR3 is TGCGCCAGCAGGGACGAGCAGTACTTC.